This T cell receptor (beta chain) is from a study of CD8 T cells in ankylosing spondylitis. Study-wide results and limits: Enrichment of disease-linked clones was reportedly significant in matched ankylosing spondylitis synovial fluid. Disease-linked clones displayed a CD8+ phenotype and appeared relatively rarely in peripheral blood. In synovial fluid and blood from reactive arthritis, some motif variants were previously reported. A motif of eight or nine highly homologous TCR beta variants was seen as apparently characteristic of ankylosing spondylitis blood.

This clonotype was counted a few times. Antigen specificity is unknown. TCR beta libraries were made by quantitative 5'-RACE with molecular barcodes. From the 5' RACE reads, TCRdb called clonotypes with MiXCR, one entry per CDR3 protein. The repertoire includes over 700,000 distinct CDR3 sequences, about 20% of them detected once, and about 19% sits in the top ten. The CDR3 spans 14 residues. Germline loops: CDR1 SGHDT, CDR2 YYEEEE. The V segment lost 4 bases and the J segment 5 bases; nucleotides outside the gene matches: 8. This rearrangement joins TRBV5-6 to TRBJ2-7; 8 bases fit TRBD1. Sequences were obtained from blood, either unsorted or a sorted T cell fraction (not recorded which). The receptor was isolated from a male donor with ankylosing spondylitis. The CDR3 spells CASSPWTGYHEQYF. DNA for the CDR3: TGTGCCAGCAGCCCATGGACAGGGTACCACGAGCAGTACTTC.